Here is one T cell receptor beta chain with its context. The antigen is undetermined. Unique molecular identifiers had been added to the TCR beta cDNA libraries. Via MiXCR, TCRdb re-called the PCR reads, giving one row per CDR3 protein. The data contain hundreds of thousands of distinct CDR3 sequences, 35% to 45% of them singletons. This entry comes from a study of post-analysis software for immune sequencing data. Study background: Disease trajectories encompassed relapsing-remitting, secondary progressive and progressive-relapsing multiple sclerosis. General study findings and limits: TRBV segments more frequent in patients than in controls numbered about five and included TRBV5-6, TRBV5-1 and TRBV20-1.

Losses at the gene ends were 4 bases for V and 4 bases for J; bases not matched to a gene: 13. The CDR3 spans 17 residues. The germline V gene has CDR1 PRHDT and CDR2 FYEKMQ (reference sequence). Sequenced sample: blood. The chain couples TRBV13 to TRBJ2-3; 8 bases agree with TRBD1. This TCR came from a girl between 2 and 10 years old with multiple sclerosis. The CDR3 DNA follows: TGTGCCAGCAGCTCAGGTTTAGGACAGGGCCTCGCAGATACGCAGTATTTT. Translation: CASSSGLGQGLADTQYF. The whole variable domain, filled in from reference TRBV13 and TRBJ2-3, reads AAGVIQSPRHLIKEKRETATLKCYPIPRHDTVYWYQQGPGQDPQFLISFYEKMQSDKGSIPDRFSAQQFSDYHSELNMSSLELGDSALYFCASSSGLGQGLADTQYFGPGTRLTVL.